One and the same sample provided the 31 T cell receptor beta chains below, sequenced in a study of T cells in tuberculosis. The table came from immunoSEQ multiplex PCR; TCRdb's copy has only in-frame clones and leaves some out. The data show 30,000 or so clones, with nearly 90% seen just once and 6% to 7% held by the top ten. Sequencing was performed on PBMCs. All receptors derive from a donor aged 10-29 years with latent tuberculosis or without tuberculosis infection.

This clone is labeled as medium-sized. Other DNA sequences in the sample encode the same CDR3. The chain uses TRBV28 and TRBJ1-2; D uncertain. The CDR3 sequence is 12 residues long. The germline gives CDR1 MDHEN, CDR2 SYDVKM. V was cut by 5 bases and J by 2 bases, with 6 bases left in between. The CDR3: CASSPKNYGYTF. The CDR3 DNA follows: TGTGCCAGCAGTCCAAAAAACTATGGCTACACCTTC.

This rearrangement joins TRBV5-8 to TRBJ1-1; 7 bases agree with TRBD1. Germline CDR1 and CDR2: SGHTS and YDEGEE. Germline trimming cut 3 bases from V and 0 bases from J; bases unmatched to any gene: 11. The CDR3 is made up of 17 amino acids. CDR3 DNA: TGTGCCAGCAGCTGGGAGACAGGGATTTGGATGAACACTGAAGCTTTCTTT. Translated, it gives CASSWETGIWMNTEAFF.

CDR3 nucleotide sequence: TGTGCCAGCAGCGGCGGGAACACCGGGGAGCTGTTTTTT. Its translation: CASSGGNTGELFF. The chain couples TRBV28 to TRBJ2-2; D gene ambiguous. V gave up 6 bases and J gave up 1 base, with 6 bases separating them. CDR1 MDHEN and CDR2 SYDVKM come from the germline V gene. CDR3 length: 13 amino acids.

This clone was seen a few times. The chain combines TRBV5-1 with TRBJ1-2, with TRBD1 as a possible D gene (6 bases). CDR3 size: 14 residues. Trimming removed 4 bases from V and 6 bases from J, with 16 bases in between. Germline CDR1 and CDR2: SGHRS and YFSETQ. This CDR3 is CASSLNGGLNGYTF. CDR3 sequence (DNA): TGCGCCAGCAGCCTGAATGGGGGCTTAAATGGCTACACCTTC.

This chain links TRBV27 with TRBJ1-1; the match to TRBD1 covers 8 bases. CDR3 length equals 19 residues. Germline trimming cut 6 bases from V and 0 bases from J; bases unmatched to any gene: 18. The germline V gene encodes CDR1 MNHEY and CDR2 SMNVEV (reference sequence). The CDR3 protein is CASSDLLRQGAIMNTEAFF. DNA of the CDR3: TGTGCCAGCAGCGACTTACTACGGCAGGGGGCTATAATGAACACTGAAGCTTTCTTT.

This clone was counted once. V gene TRBV27 combines with J gene TRBJ2-1; D gene ambiguous. The CDR3 has 14 amino acids. Looked up from germline, CDR1 is MNHEY and CDR2 is SMNVEV (reference sequence). The V and J ends lost 4 bases and 0 bases respectively, with 7 bases between them. DNA of the CDR3: TGTGCCAGCAGTTCTATCGCCTCCTACAATGAGCAGTTCTTC. It encodes CASSSIASYNEQFF.

This clone has just one count. This chain links TRBV5-8 with TRBJ1-5; perhaps TRBD1 as D (5 bases). The length of the CDR3 is 17 residues. The ends were cut back, 7 bases at V and 0 bases at J, with 20 bases in the middle. The germline gives CDR1 SGHTS, CDR2 YDEGEE. CDR3 in amino acids: CASGTLGGVRSNQPQHF. DNA for the CDR3: TGTGCCAGCGGCACCTTGGGGGGGGTTCGTAGCAATCAGCCCCAGCATTTT.

J is TRBJ2-5 and V is TRBV10-3, with TRBD2 matching 9 bases. Germline loops: CDR1 ENHRY, CDR2 SYGVKD. This CDR3 contains 18 residues. V shed 0 bases, J shed 5 bases, and the junction held 13 bases outside the gene matches. CDR3 protein: CAISESAGAGGLRETQYF. The CDR3 region has the DNA TGTGCCATCAGTGAGTCGGCCGGAGCGGGGGGACTCCGGGAGACCCAGTACTTC.

CDR3 in amino acids: CASRSRPGGGTDTQYF. The CDR3 DNA reads TGCGCCAGCAGAAGCCGTCCCGGGGGGGGCACAGATACGCAGTATTTT. The V call is TRBV5-1, the J call TRBJ2-3; the match to TRBD2 covers 8 bases. The CDR3 has 16 residues. CDR1 and CDR2 (germline): SGHRS, YFSETQ. The junction had 9 bases not matched to a gene; V was cut back by 5 bases and J by 1 base.

The V call is TRBV7-2, the J call TRBJ1-6; possibly TRBD1 for D (6 bases). The germline V and J ends were trimmed by 1 base and 10 bases, with 14 bases remaining between them. The germline gives CDR1 SGHTA, CDR2 FQGNSA. The CDR3 contains 15 residues. CDR3 bases: TGTGCCAGCAGCTTAGAGAGGGTGGGGGCGTCACCCCTCCACTTT. It specifies CASSLERVGASPLHF. Variable domain in full (rest from reference TRBV7-2 and TRBJ1-6): GAGVSQSPSNKVTEKGKDVELRCDPISGHTALYWYRQSLGQGLEFLIYFQGNSAPDKSGLPSDRFSAERTGGSVSTLTIQRTQQEDSAVYLCASSLERVGASPLHFGNGTRLTVT.

The J gene is TRBJ2-3, the V gene TRBV27; 8 bases match TRBD2. Germline CDR1 reads MNHEY; CDR2 reads SMNVEV (reference sequence). The V segment lost 6 bases and the J segment 2 bases; nucleotides outside the gene matches: 7. The length of the CDR3 is 15 residues. CDR3 nucleotide sequence: TGTGCCAGCAGGTACGCGGGGGGCTACACAGATACGCAGTATTTT. Translated, it gives CASRYAGGYTDTQYF.

This chain links TRBV27 with TRBJ1-6, with a weak D call TRBD1 (6 bases). CDR1 is MNHEY, CDR2 SMNVEV, per germline (reference sequence). The CDR3 consists of 12 residues. With 6 bases removed from V and 14 bases from J, the gap between germline ends came to 14 bases. The CDR3 is CASSENRVTLHF. Written as DNA, the CDR3 is TGTGCCAGCAGCGAGAACAGGGTGACCCTCCACTTT.

This sequence joins TRBV5-5 and TRBJ1-2; tentatively, D is TRBD1 (6 bases). V lost 6 bases and J lost 5, with 20 bases in between. Germline CDR1 and CDR2: SGHKS and YYEKEE (reference sequence). The CDR3 is 15 amino acids. In nucleotides, the CDR3 is TGTGCCAGCATGGCAGGGGTCGCAGGAATTTATGGCTACACCTTC. It encodes CASMAGVAGIYGYTF.

The rearrangement uses TRBV5-1 and TRBJ2-7, with D possibly TRBD2 on 6 matching bases. From germline, CDR1 is SGHRS and CDR2 YFSETQ. This CDR3 comprises 14 residues. V was clipped by 3 bases and J by 9 bases, with 19 bases between them. CDR3 amino acids: CASSSLEGSFGQYF. In DNA, the CDR3 is TGCGCCAGCAGCTCCCTGGAGGGGAGTTTTGGGCAGTACTTC.

This clone occurred once. The genes are TRBV7-5 and TRBJ1-4. TRBV7-5 is listed as a pseudogene. The CDR3 length is 17 residues. CDR3 loop: CARSYRLSQDRNEKLFF. The CDR3 DNA is TGTGCCAGAAGCTACCGACTCAGCCAAGACCGAAATGAAAAACTGTTTTTT.

This clone showed up just once. The chain has TRBV9 and TRBJ2-6; 7 positions agree with TRBD1. Germline CDR1 is SGDLS and CDR2 is YYNGEE. The CDR3 extends over 19 amino acids. V was pared by 3 bases and J by 0 bases, with 12 bases of the junction left unmatched. The CDR3 sequence: CASSANTGVVISGANVLTF. CDR3 in DNA: TGTGCCAGCAGCGCCAATACAGGGGTCGTAATCTCTGGGGCCAACGTCCTGACTTTC.

This clone was detected only a few times. The CDR3 DNA follows: TGCGCCAGCAGCCAAGTCCCGGGACAGGGGGCGCAAACTGAAGCTTTCTTT. Amino acids: CASSQVPGQGAQTEAFF. V is TRBV4-1 and J is TRBJ1-1, with 12 bases aligning to TRBD1. This CDR3 is 17 amino acids long. The germline V gene has CDR1 MGHRA and CDR2 YSYEKL. V was pared by 1 base and J by 5 bases, with 8 bases of the junction left unmatched.

The rearrangement uses TRBV4-1 and TRBJ1-6, with D perhaps matching TRBD1 (6 bases). The CDR3 sequence is 16 residues long. With 0 bases removed from V and 7 bases from J, the gap between germline ends came to 13 bases. Germline CDR1 MGHRA, CDR2 YSYEKL. CDR3 nucleotides: TGCGCCAGCAGCCAAGATCAGGGGACAAGGAATTCACCCCTCCACTTT. It translates to CASSQDQGTRNSPLHF.

The rearrangement uses TRBV6-1 and TRBJ1-4, with TRBD1 matching 7 bases. Trimming removed 6 bases from V and 5 bases from J; junction bases left unmatched: 6. CDR1 and CDR2 (germline): MNHNS, SASEGT. This CDR3 region has 14 residues. The CDR3 loop reads CASSDRVGNEKLFF. The CDR3 nucleotides read TGTGCCAGCAGCGACAGGGTGGGGAATGAAAAACTGTTTTTT.

A word on this clone: One end of the junction varies from germline; a read error may be responsible. The genes are TRBV25-1 and TRBJ2-3; the match to TRBD1 covers 10 bases. CDR1 is MGHDK and CDR2 is SYGVNS in the germline V gene. The CDR3 covers 16 residues. In DNA, the CDR3 is TGTGCCAGCAGAGAATCCGGGACAGGGGTCACAGATACGCAGTATTTT. Translated, it gives CASRESGTGVTDTQYF.

The chain carries TRBV28 and TRBJ1-5, with D possibly being TRBD1 (5 bases). The V gene lost 6 bases and the J gene lost 7 bases, with 22 bases spanning the gap. This CDR3 is built from 16 residues. CDR1 and CDR2 (germline): MDHEN, SYDVKM. For the CDR3, the DNA is TGTGCCAGCAGGCCGAGACAAGACAGAAGAGGCCAGCCCCAGCATTTT. As protein: CASRPRQDRRGQPQHF.

The chain combines TRBV25-1 with TRBJ1-5; TRBD1 matches 8 bases. From germline, CDR1 is MGHDK and CDR2 SYGVNS. The CDR3 has 16 residues. The V gene end was trimmed by 3 bases and the J gene end by 1 base; junction bases not matched to a gene: 5. The CDR3 bases are TGTGCCAGCAGTGAGACAGGGGTGGGAAGCAATCAGCCCCAGCATTTT. Its translation is CASSETGVGSNQPQHF. The entire variable domain, with the rest obtained from reference TRBV25-1 and TRBJ1-5, is as follows: EADIYQTPRYLVIGTGKKITLECSQTMGHDKMYWYQQDPGMELHLIHYSYGVNSTEKGDLSSESTVSRIRTEHFPLTLESARPSHTSQYLCASSETGVGSNQPQHFGDGTRLSIL.

This chain joins TRBV9 and TRBJ2-5; tentative D call: TRBD2 (6 bases). The V and J ends lost 0 bases and 1 base respectively, with 13 bases between them. The CDR3 has 16 residues. Germline lookup yields CDR1 SGDLS and CDR2 YYNGEE. In DNA form, the CDR3 reads TGTGCCAGCAGCGTAGAGGAATTGGGGGGCCAAGAGACCCAGTACTTC. Its translation: CASSVEELGGQETQYF.

The chain is built from TRBV7-9 and TRBJ1-1; no clear D. This CDR3 region has 16 residues. The V gene lost 5 bases and the J gene lost 0 bases, with 16 bases spanning the gap. Germline V gene data show CDR1 as SEHNR and CDR2 as FQNEAQ (reference sequence). The CDR3 sequence is CASSKPRGGLNTEAFF. CDR3 DNA sequence: TGTGCCAGCAGCAAGCCCCGGGGAGGGCTGAACACTGAAGCTTTCTTT. Full variable domain (remainder filled in from reference TRBV7-9 and TRBJ1-1): DTGVSQNPRHKITKRGQNVTFRCDPISEHNRLYWYRQTLGQGPEFLTYFQNEAQLEKSRLLSDRFSAERPKGSFSTLEIQRTEQGDSAMYLCASSKPRGGLNTEAFFGQGTRLTVV.

The chain is built from TRBV7-2 and TRBJ1-5; 10 bases fit TRBD1. CDR1 SGHTA and CDR2 FQGNSA come from the germline V gene. Trimming cost V 5 bases and J 7 bases; bases outside gene matches: 8. The CDR3 sequence is 15 residues long. CDR3: CASSVGTGDSQPQHF. As DNA, the CDR3 is TGTGCCAGCAGCGTAGGGACAGGGGATAGCCAGCCCCAGCATTTT. Together with reference TRBV7-2 and TRBJ1-5, the CDR3 gives the full variable domain: GAGVSQSPSNKVTEKGKDVELRCDPISGHTALYWYRQSLGQGLEFLIYFQGNSAPDKSGLPSDRFSAERTGGSVSTLTIQRTQQEDSAVYLCASSVGTGDSQPQHFGDGTRLSIL.

The chain uses TRBV7-9 and TRBJ1-1, with a possible D match to TRBD1 (5 bases). Trimming removed 2 bases at V and 1 base at J, with 14 bases between. CDR1 and CDR2 from the germline V gene are SEHNR and FQNEAQ (reference sequence). The CDR3 loop spans 16 amino acids. CDR3 bases: TGTGCCAGCAGCTTATGGGGCAGCCCGGGGAACACTGAAGCTTTCTTT. Amino acid sequence: CASSLWGSPGNTEAFF.

The chain is built from TRBV10-3 and TRBJ2-1; maybe TRBD2 (5 bases). Trimming took off 0 bases at V and 4 bases at J, with 10 bases between the two ends. Germline CDR1 ENHRY, CDR2 SYGVKD. The CDR3 length is 15 residues. CDR3 in amino acids: CAISESGGLYNEQFF. The CDR3 DNA follows: TGTGCCATCAGTGAGTCAGGAGGACTGTACAATGAGCAGTTCTTC.

CDR3 nucleotides: TGTGCCAGCAGTGGATGGAGTGAGGCCAAAAACATTCAGTACTTC. Protein sequence: CASSGWSEAKNIQYF. The chain is built from TRBV6-1 and TRBJ2-4; D not certain. The CDR3 totals 15 residues. Germline V gene lookup returns CDR1 MNHNS and CDR2 SASEGT. V dropped 4 bases and J dropped 1 base, with 11 bases sitting between them.

This clone occurred once. V is TRBV5-8 and J is TRBJ2-4; tentatively, D is TRBD1 (5 bases). Trimming shortened V by 8 bases and J by 0 bases, and 15 bases separated the two germline ends. There are 15 residues in the CDR3. Germline CDR1 SGHTS, CDR2 YDEGEE. The CDR3 reads CASCTVGEAKNIQYF. In nucleotides, the CDR3 is TGTGCCAGTTGCACCGTAGGGGAAGCCAAAAACATTCAGTACTTC.

The V gene is TRBV6-1, the J gene TRBJ1-5, with D possibly TRBD1 on 5 matching bases. CDR1 and CDR2 (germline): MNHNS, SASEGT. CDR3 length: 14 amino acids. V lost 6 bases and J 1 base, leaving 10 bases between the germline ends. The chain's CDR3 is CASSRDSSNQPQHF. CDR3 in DNA: TGTGCCAGCAGCCGGGACTCAAGCAATCAGCCCCAGCATTTT.

This chain joins TRBV9 and TRBJ1-3; 7 bases map to TRBD1. From germline, CDR1 is SGDLS and CDR2 YYNGEE. CDR3 size: 14 residues. Losses at the gene ends were 5 bases for V and 2 bases for J; bases not matched to a gene: 4. CDR3 DNA sequence: TGTGCCAGCAGTCGACAGGGCCCTGGAAACACCATATATTTT. Translation gives CASSRQGPGNTIYF.